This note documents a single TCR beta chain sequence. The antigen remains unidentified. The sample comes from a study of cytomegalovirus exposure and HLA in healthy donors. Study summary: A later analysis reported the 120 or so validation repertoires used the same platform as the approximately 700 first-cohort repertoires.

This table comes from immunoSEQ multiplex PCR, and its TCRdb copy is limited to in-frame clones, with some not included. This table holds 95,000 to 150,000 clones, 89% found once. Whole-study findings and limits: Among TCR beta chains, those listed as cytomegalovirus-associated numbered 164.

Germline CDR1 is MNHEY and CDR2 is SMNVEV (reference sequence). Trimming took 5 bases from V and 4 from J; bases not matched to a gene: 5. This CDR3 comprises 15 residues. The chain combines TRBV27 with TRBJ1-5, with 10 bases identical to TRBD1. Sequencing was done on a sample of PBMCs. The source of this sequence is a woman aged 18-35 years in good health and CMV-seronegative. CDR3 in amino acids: CASSPWTGGNQPQHF. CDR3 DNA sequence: TGTGCCAGCAGTCCATGGACAGGGGGAAATCAGCCCCAGCATTTT.